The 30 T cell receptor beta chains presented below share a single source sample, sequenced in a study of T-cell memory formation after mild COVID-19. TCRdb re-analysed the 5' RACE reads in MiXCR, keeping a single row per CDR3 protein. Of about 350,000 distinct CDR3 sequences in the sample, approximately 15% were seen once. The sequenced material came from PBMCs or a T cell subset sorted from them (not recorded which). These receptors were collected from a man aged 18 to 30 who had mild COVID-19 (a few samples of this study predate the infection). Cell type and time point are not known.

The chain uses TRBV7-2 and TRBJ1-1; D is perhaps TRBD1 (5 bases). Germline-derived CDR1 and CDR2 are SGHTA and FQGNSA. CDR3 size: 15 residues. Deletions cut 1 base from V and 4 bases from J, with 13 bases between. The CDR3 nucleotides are TGTGCCAGCAGCTTAGACCCCCGGGGGAGCACTGAAGCTTTCTTT. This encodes CASSLDPRGSTEAFF.

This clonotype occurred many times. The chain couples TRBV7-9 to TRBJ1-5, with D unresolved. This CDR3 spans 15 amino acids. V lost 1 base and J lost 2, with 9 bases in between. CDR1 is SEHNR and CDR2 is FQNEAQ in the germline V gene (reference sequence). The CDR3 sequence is CASSLESGGNQPQHF. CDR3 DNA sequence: TGTGCCAGCAGCTTAGAATCCGGGGGCAATCAGCCCCAGCATTTT.

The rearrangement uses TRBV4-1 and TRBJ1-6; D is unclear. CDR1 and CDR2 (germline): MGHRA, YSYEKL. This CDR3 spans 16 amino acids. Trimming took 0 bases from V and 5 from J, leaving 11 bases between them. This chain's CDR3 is CASSQETRQHNSPLHF. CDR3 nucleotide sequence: TGCGCCAGCAGCCAAGAAACTCGACAACATAATTCACCCCTCCACTTT.

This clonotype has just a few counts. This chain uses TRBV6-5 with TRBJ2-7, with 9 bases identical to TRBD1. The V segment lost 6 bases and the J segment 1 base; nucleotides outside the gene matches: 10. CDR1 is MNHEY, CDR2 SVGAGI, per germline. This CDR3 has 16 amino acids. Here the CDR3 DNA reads TGTGCCAGCAGCCATCTGGGGACAGGGAAGTCCTACGAGCAGTACGTC. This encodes CASSHLGTGKSYEQYV.

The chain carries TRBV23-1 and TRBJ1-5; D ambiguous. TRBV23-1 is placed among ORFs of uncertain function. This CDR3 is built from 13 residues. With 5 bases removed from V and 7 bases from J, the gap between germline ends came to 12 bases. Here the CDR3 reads CASSNQAHQPQHF. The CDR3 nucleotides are TGCGCCAGCAGTAATCAGGCGCACCAGCCCCAGCATTTT.

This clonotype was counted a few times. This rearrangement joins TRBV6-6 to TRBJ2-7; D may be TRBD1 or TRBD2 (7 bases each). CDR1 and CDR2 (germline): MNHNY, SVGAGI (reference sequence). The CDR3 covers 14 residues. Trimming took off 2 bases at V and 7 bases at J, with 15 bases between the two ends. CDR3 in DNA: TGTGCCAGCAGTTACAGTCAGGGGGAGGGAGAGCAGTACTTC. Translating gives CASSYSQGEGEQYF.

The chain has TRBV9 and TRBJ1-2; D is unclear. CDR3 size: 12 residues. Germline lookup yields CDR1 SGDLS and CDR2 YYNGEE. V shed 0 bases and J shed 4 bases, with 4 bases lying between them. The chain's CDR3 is CASSVDVYGYTF. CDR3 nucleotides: TGTGCCAGCAGCGTAGACGTCTATGGCTACACCTTC.

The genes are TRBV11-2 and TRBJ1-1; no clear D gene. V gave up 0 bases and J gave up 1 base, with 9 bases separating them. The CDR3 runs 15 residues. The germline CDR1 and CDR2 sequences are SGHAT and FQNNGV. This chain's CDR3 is CASSLEVWGNTEAFF. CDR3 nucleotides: TGTGCCAGCAGCTTAGAGGTTTGGGGGAACACTGAAGCTTTCTTT.

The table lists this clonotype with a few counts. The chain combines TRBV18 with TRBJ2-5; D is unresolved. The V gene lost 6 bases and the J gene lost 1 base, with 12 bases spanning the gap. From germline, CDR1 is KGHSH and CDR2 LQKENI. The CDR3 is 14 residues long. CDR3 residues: CASSPEYTQETQYF. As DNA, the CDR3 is TGTGCCAGCTCTCCGGAGTACACCCAAGAGACCCAGTACTTC.

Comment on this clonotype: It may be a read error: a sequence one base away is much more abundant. The CDR3 nucleotides are TGCAGTGCTAGAGATCAGGGCACAGATACGCAGTATTTT. Protein sequence: CSARDQGTDTQYF. The chain couples TRBV20-1 to TRBJ2-3, with D unresolved. In germline, CDR1 is DFQATT, CDR2 SNEGSKA (reference sequence). Trimming removed 0 bases from V and 1 base from J, with 5 bases in between. CDR3 length: 13 residues.

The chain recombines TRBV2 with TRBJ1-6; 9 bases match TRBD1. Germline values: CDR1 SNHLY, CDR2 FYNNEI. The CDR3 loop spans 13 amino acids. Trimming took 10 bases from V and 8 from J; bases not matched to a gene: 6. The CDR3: CATTGQGYSPLHF. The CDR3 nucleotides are TGTGCCACCACAGGACAGGGGTATTCACCCCTCCACTTT.

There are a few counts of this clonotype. CDR3 protein: CSVAPSGGGPDTQYF. The CDR3 DNA follows: TGCAGCGTTGCCCCTAGCGGGGGAGGCCCAGATACGCAGTATTTT. The chain employs TRBV29-1 and TRBJ2-3; 10 bases align to TRBD2. V dropped 4 bases and J dropped 4; count of bases not matched to a gene: 8. CDR1 and CDR2 from the germline V gene are SQVTM and ANQGSEA. The CDR3 runs to 15 residues.

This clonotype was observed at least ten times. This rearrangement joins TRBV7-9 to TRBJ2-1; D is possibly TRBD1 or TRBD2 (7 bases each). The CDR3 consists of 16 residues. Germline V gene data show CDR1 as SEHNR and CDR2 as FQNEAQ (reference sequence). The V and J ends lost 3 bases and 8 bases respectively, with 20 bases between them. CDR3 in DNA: TGTGCCAGCAGCTTCCCAGGGGGGGTAGGGACGGATGAGCAGTTCTTC. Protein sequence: CASSFPGGVGTDEQFF.

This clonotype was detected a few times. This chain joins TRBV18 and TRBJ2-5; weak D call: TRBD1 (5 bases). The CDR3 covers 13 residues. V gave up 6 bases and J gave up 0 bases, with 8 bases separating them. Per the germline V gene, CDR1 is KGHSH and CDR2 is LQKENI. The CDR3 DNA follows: TGTGCCAGCTCGGAGACAGACCAAGAGACCCAGTACTTC. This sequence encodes CASSETDQETQYF.

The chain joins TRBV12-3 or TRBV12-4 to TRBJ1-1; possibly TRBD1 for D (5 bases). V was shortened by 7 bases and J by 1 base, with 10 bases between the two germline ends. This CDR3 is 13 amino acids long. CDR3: CASTPTGNTEAFF. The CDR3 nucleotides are TGTGCCAGCACCCCTACAGGGAACACTGAAGCTTTCTTT.

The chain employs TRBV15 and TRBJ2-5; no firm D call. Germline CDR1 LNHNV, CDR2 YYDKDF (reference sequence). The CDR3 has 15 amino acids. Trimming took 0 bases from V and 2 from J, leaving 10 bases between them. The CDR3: CATSREQYSQETQYF. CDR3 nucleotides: TGTGCCACCAGCAGAGAACAATACTCGCAAGAGACCCAGTACTTC. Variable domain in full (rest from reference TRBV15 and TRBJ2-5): DAMVIQNPRYQVTQFGKPVTLSCSQTLNHNVMYWYQQKSSQAPKLLFHYYDKDFNNEADTPDNFQSRRPNTSFCFLDIRSPGLGDTAMYLCATSREQYSQETQYFGPGTRLLVL.

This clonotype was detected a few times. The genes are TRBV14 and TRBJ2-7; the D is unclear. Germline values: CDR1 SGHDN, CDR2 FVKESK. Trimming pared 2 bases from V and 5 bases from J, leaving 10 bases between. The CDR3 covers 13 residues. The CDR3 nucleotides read TGTGCCAGCAGCCAATTTAGGGCCCACGAGCAGTACTTC. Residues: CASSQFRAHEQYF.

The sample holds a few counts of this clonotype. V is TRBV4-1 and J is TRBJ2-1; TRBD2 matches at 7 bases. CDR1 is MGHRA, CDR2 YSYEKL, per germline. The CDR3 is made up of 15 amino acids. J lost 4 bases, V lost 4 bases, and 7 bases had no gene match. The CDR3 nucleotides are TGCGCCAGCAGCCCGCCCAGCGGGGTATACAATGAGCAGTTCTTC. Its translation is CASSPPSGVYNEQFF.

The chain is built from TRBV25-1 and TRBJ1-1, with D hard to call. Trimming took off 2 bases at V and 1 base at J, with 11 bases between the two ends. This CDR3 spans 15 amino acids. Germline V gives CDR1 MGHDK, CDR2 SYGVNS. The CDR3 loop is CASSESTVGNTEAFF. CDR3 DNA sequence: TGTGCCAGCAGTGAAAGCACCGTCGGGAACACTGAAGCTTTCTTT.

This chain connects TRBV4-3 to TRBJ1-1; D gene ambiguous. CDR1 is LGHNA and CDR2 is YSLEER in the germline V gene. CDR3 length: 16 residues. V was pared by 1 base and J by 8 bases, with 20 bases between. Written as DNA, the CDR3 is TGCGCCAGCAGCCAAGTAACCCTATCGGTTAGCAGAGAAGCTTTCTTT. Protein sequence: CASSQVTLSVSREAFF.

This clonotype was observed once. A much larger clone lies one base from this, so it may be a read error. The CDR3 here is CSDRDNNYGYTF. For the CDR3, the DNA is TGCAGTGATAGGGACAATAACTATGGCTACACCTTC. The J gene is TRBJ1-2, the V gene TRBV20-1; perhaps TRBD1 as D (6 bases). V was shortened by 7 bases and J by 1 base, with 10 bases between the two germline ends. The germline gives CDR1 DFQATT, CDR2 SNEGSKA (reference sequence). The CDR3 totals 12 residues.

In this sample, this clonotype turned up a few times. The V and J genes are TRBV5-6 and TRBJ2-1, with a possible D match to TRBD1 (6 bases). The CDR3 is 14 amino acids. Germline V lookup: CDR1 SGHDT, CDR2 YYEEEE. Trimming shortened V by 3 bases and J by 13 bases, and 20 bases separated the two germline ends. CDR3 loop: CASSSRQQWGHQFF. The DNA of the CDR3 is TGTGCCAGCAGCTCCCGCCAACAATGGGGGCATCAGTTCTTC. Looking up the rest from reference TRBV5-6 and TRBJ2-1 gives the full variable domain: DAGVTQSPTHLIKTRGQQVTLRCSPKSGHDTVSWYQQALGQGPQFIFQYYEEEERQRGNFPDRFSGHQFPNYSSELNVNALLLGDSALYLCASSSRQQWGHQFFGPGTRLTVL.

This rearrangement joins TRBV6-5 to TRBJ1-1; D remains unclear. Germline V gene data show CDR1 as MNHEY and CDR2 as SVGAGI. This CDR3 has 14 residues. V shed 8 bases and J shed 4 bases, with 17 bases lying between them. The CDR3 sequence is CASQRFGAGTEAFF. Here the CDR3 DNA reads TGTGCCAGCCAGAGATTTGGAGCAGGCACTGAAGCTTTCTTT.

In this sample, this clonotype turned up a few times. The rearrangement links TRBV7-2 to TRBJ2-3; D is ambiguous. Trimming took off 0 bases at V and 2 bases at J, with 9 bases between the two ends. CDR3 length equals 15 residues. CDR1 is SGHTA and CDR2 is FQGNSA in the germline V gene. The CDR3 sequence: CASSLAWHTTDTQYF. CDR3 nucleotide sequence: TGTGCCAGCAGCTTAGCGTGGCATACCACAGATACGCAGTATTTT.

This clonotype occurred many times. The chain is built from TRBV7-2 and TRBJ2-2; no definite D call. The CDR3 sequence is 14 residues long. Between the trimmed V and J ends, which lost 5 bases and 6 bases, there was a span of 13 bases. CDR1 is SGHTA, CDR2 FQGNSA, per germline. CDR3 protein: CASSNRRSPGELFF. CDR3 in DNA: TGTGCCAGCAGCAACCGACGATCACCCGGGGAGCTGTTTTTT.

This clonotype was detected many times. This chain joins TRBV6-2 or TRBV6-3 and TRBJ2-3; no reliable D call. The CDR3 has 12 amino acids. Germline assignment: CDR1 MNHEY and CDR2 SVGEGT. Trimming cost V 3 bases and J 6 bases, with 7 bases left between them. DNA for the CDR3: TGTGCCAGCAGTTATATCCACGATACGCAGTATTTT. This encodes CASSYIHDTQYF.

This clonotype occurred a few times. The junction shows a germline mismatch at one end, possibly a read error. The CDR3 DNA sequence: TGCGACAGCAGCCACCTCCTAGCGGGGGGGATGGGGACCCAGTACTTC. This gives the protein CDSSHLLAGGMGTQYF. V gene TRBV4-3 combines with J gene TRBJ2-5; TRBD2 agrees at 12 bases. Germline V gives CDR1 LGHNA, CDR2 YSLEER. The CDR3 length is 16 residues.

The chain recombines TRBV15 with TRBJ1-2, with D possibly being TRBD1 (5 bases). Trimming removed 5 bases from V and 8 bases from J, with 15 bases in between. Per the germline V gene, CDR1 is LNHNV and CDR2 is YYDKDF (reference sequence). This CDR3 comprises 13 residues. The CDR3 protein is CATSAPLPGGYTF. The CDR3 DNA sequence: TGTGCCACCAGCGCCCCCCTCCCAGGGGGCTACACCTTC.

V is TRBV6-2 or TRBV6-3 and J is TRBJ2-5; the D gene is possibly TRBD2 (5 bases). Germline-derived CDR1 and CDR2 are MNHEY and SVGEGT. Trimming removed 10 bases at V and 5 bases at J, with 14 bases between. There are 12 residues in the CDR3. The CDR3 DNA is TGTGCCACCAGGACTGGTGTGGAGACCCAGTACTTC. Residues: CATRTGVETQYF.

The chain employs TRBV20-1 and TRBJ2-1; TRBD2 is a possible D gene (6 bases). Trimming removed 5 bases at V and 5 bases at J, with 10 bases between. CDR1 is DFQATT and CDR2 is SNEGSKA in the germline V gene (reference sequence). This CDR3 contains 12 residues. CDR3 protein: CSAPRGNNEQFF. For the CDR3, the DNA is TGCAGTGCTCCTCGGGGGAACAATGAGCAGTTCTTC.